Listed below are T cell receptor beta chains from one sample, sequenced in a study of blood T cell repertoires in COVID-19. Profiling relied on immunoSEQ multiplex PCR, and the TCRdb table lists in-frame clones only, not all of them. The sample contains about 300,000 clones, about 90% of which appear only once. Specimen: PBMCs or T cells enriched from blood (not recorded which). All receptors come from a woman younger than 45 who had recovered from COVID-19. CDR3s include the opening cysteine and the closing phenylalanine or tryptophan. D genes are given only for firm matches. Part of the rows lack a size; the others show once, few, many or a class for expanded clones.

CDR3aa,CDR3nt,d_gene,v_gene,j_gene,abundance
CAWVKGTNYNSPLHF,TGTGCCTGGGTCAAAGGGACAAACTATAATTCACCCCTCCACTTT,-,TRBV30,TRBJ1-6,-
CAWSETALSNQPQHF,TGTGCCTGGAGTGAGACAGCGCTTAGCAATCAGCCCCAGCATTTT,-,TRBV30,TRBJ1-5,-
CASSLEAVGGSAFF,TGTGCCAGCAGCTTAGAGGCCGTGGGAGGGTCAGCTTTCTTT,-,TRBV11-2,TRBJ1-1,-
CASRAGQGNTEAFF,TGCGCCAGCAGGGCTGGACAGGGGAACACTGAAGCTTTCTTT,TRBD1,TRBV5-1,TRBJ1-1,-
CAIGTGLGEAFF,TGTGCCATCGGGACAGGGCTGGGGGAAGCTTTCTTT,TRBD1,TRBV19,TRBJ1-1,-
CASSSGTGGETDTQYF,TGCGCCAGCAGCTCTGGGACAGGGGGCGAGACAGATACGCAGTATTTT,TRBD1,TRBV5-1,TRBJ2-3,few
CAWKPTGTGREKLFF,TGTGCCTGGAAACCTACCGGGACAGGTAGAGAAAAACTGTTTTTT,TRBD1,TRBV30,TRBJ1-4,-
CASSISRDRGVKNIQYF,TGTGCCAGTAGTATAAGTCGGGACAGGGGAGTCAAAAACATTCAGTACTTC,TRBD1,TRBV19,TRBJ2-4,-
CASRGGEGSTEAFF,TGTGCCAGCAGAGGAGGGGAGGGGTCCACTGAAGCTTTCTTT,-,TRBV7-9,TRBJ1-1,-
CASSLQGAIQPQHF,TGTGCCAGCAGCTTACAGGGGGCTATTCAGCCCCAGCATTTT,TRBD1,TRBV7-2,TRBJ1-5,-
CASSFWATGVRELFF,TGTGCCAGCAGCTTCTGGGCGACGGGGGTCCGGGAGCTGTTTTTT,-,TRBV13,TRBJ2-2,-
CASSTNTGGGHNEQFF,TGTGCCAGCAGCACAAATACAGGGGGCGGCCACAATGAGCAGTTCTTC,TRBD1,TRBV5-8,TRBJ2-1,-
CASSLGAGLAGGGTQYF,TGTGCCAGCAGCTTAGGGGCCGGTCTAGCGGGGGGCGGGACCCAGTACTTC,TRBD2,TRBV7-3,TRBJ2-5,-
CAWSTVGQGNQPQHF,TGTGCCTGGAGCACGGTCGGACAGGGGAATCAGCCCCAGCATTTT,TRBD1,TRBV30,TRBJ1-5,-
CASSPGQGAIRASTEAFF,TGTGCCAGCAGTCCCGGACAGGGGGCTATTCGAGCGAGCACTGAAGCTTTCTTT,TRBD1,TRBV6-2/TRBV6-3,TRBJ1-1,-
CANSQGAEAFF,TGTGCCAACTCGCAGGGCGCTGAAGCTTTCTTT,-,TRBV12-3/TRBV12-4,TRBJ1-1,-
CASRGGHEQYF,TGTGCCTCGCGGGGGGGCCACGAGCAGTACTTC,TRBD2,TRBV3-1/TRBV3-2,TRBJ2-7,once
CASSPSREGELFF,TGTGCCAGCAGCCCCTCCAGGGAAGGGGAGCTGTTTTTT,-,TRBV7-6,TRBJ2-2,-
CAWRDFSEQYF,TGTGCCTGGAGGGACTTCAGCGAGCAGTACTTC,-,TRBV30,TRBJ2-7,-
CASSLVLTGELFF,TGTGCCAGCAGCTTAGTCTTGACCGGGGAGCTGTTTTTT,-,TRBV7-3,TRBJ2-2,-
CASSQDRGTPLHF,TGCGCCAGCAGCCAAGACAGGGGTACACCCCTCCACTTT,TRBD1,TRBV5-1,TRBJ1-6,-
CSVEDLEGQGLFEQYF,TGCAGCGTTGAAGATCTCGAGGGACAGGGTCTTTTCGAGCAGTACTTC,TRBD1,TRBV29-1,TRBJ2-7,-
CASSFLTENYGYTF,TGTGCCAGTAGTTTCCTGACGGAGAACTATGGCTACACCTTC,-,TRBV19,TRBJ1-2,-
CASSSLGQEANYGYTF,TGTGCCAGCAGCTCACTCGGACAGGAAGCTAACTATGGCTACACCTTC,TRBD1,TRBV7-9,TRBJ1-2,once
CASSVSPAGVTNEQFF,TGTGCCAGCAGCGTATCCCCAGCGGGGGTAACGAATGAGCAGTTCTTC,TRBD2,TRBV9,TRBJ2-1,-
CASSLHQGLIGYTF,TGTGCCAGCAGCTTACACCAGGGGCTAATTGGCTACACCTTC,-,TRBV7-2,TRBJ1-2,-
CASSPDRVDGPQHF,TGTGCCAGTAGCCCGGACAGGGTCGACGGGCCCCAGCATTTT,TRBD1,TRBV19,TRBJ1-5,few
CASRGTASYNEQFF,TGTGCCAGCAGGGGGACAGCATCCTACAATGAGCAGTTCTTC,TRBD1,TRBV5-4,TRBJ2-1,-
CASSYEGAVRSPLHF,TGTGCCAGCAGTTACGAGGGGGCGGTTCGGTCACCCCTCCACTTT,TRBD1,TRBV6-5,TRBJ1-6,-
CASSIAWSSYEQYF,TGTGCCAGCTCCATCGCGTGGAGTTCCTACGAGCAGTACTTC,-,TRBV27,TRBJ2-7,-
CASSLQGERNTIYF,TGTGCCAGCAGCTTACAGGGGGAGAGGAACACCATATATTTT,TRBD1,TRBV5-6,TRBJ1-3,-
CASSLTSGGANSYEQYF,TGTGCCAGCAGTTTGACTAGCGGGGGGGCCAACTCCTACGAGCAGTACTTC,TRBD2,TRBV27,TRBJ2-7,-
CASSQGTGSNSPLHF,TGCGCCAGCAGCCAAGGGACAGGATCTAATTCACCCCTCCACTTT,TRBD1,TRBV4-3,TRBJ1-6,-
CASSAGQYGYTF,TGCGCCAGCAGCGCCGGACAGTATGGCTACACCTTC,-,TRBV5-1,TRBJ1-2,-
CASSQDITGMYGYTF,TGTGCCAGCAGCCAAGATATAACAGGGATGTATGGCTACACCTTC,-,TRBV3-1/TRBV3-2,TRBJ1-2,-
CASSLAVGTDTQYF,TGTGCCAGCAGCTTGGCCGTTGGCACAGATACGCAGTATTTT,-,TRBV13,TRBJ2-3,-
CASSANCYEQYF,TGTGCCAGCAGCGCGAACTGCTACGAGCAGTACTTC,-,TRBV5-7,TRBJ2-7,-
CASSFSVNTEAFF,TGTGCCAGCAGTTTTTCGGTGAACACTGAAGCTTTCTTT,-,TRBV12-3/TRBV12-4,TRBJ1-1,once
CASSIDLQGSTDTQYF,TGTGCCAGTAGTATAGATCTACAGGGCTCCACAGATACGCAGTATTTT,-,TRBV19,TRBJ2-3,-